Sequencing of this T cell receptor beta chain was carried out in a study of Tregs in tolerant kidney transplant recipients. Findings and caveats of the study: Validation in larger populations is needed because few patients were studied.

Note on this clone: Antigen unknown. The same CDR3 arises from other DNA sequences in this sample as well.

Clones were read by immunoSEQ multiplex PCR, and TCRdb kept only the in-frame ones, dropping some. The sample contains under 300,000 clones, roughly 80% of which appear only once. CD4+CD25+CD127- Tregs, CD4+CD25- non-Tregs, CD4 and CD8 cells were sorted. This CDR3 spans 12 amino acids. Germline V gene lookup returns CDR1 LNHDA and CDR2 SQIVND (reference sequence). V was trimmed by 5 bases and J by 0 bases, leaving 3 bases between them. The V call is TRBV19, the J call TRBJ2-3; D is unresolved. The sample taken for sequencing was CD4+ T cells from blood. The receptor comes from a human donor in good health. CDR3 nucleotides: TGTGCCAGTAGTGGCAGCACAGATACGCAGTATTTT. This encodes CASSGSTDTQYF.